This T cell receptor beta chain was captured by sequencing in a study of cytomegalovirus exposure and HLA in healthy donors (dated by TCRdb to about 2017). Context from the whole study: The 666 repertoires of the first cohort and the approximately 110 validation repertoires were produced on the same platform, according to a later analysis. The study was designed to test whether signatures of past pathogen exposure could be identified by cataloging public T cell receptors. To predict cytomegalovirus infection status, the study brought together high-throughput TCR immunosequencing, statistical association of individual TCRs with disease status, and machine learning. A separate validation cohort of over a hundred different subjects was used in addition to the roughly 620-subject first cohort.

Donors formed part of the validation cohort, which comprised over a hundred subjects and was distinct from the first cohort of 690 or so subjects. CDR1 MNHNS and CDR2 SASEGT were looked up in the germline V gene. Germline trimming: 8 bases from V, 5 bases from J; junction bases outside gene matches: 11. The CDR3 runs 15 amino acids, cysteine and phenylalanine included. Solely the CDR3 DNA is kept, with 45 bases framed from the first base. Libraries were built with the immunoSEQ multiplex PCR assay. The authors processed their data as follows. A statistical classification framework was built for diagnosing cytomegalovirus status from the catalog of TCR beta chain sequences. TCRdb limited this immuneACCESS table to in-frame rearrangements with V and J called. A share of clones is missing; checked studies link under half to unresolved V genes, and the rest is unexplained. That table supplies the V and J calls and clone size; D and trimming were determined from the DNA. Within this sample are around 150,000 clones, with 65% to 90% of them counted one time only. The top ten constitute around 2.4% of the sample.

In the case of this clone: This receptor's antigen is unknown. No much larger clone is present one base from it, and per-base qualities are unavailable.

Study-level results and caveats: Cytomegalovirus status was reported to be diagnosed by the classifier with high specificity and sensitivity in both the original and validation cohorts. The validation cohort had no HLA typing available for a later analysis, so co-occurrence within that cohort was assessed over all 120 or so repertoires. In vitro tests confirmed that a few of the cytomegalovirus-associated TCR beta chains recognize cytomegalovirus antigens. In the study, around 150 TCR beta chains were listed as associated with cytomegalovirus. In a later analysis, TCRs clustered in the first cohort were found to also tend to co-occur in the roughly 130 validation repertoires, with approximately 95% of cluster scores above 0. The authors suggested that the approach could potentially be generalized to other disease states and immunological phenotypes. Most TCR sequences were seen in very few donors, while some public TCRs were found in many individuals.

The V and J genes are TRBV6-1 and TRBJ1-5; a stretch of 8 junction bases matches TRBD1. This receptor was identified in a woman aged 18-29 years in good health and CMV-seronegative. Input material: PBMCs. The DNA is TGTGCCAGCTGGGGACCCACAGGGGGTGATCAGCCCCAGCATTTT. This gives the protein CASWGPTGGDQPQHF.